The rows below give T cell receptor beta chains drawn from one sample of a study of blood T cells in healthy people across ages. TCRdb passed the 5' RACE reads through MiXCR, listing each CDR3 protein once. The sample lists around 970,000 distinct CDR3 sequences, approximately 50% occurring once. Material: blood. The receptors originated from a woman aged 60-75 years in good health. Both conserved end residues are part of each CDR3. D genes are given only for firm matches. Only part of the rows carry a size: once, few, many, or a class if the clone is expanded.

. TRBJ1-6 . TRBV2 CASSVRAPYNSPLHF TGTGCCAGCAGTGTCCGGGCCCCTTATAATTCACCCCTCCACTTT
. TRBJ2-2 . TRBV5-1 CASSLTASTGELFF TGCGCCAGCAGCTTGACTGCATCCACCGGGGAGCTGTTTTTT
. TRBJ2-7 . TRBV29-1 CSVGPTDFSYEQYF TGCAGCGTCGGACCGACAGACTTCTCCTACGAGCAGTACTTC
. TRBJ1-1 . TRBV11-2 CASSLVGGRKTEAFF TGTGCCAGCAGCTTAGTCGGGGGAAGAAAGACTGAAGCTTTCTTT
TRBD1 TRBJ2-3 . TRBV24-1 CATKGQGHYTQYF TGTGCCACCAAGGGACAGGGCCACTACACGCAGTATTTT
. TRBJ2-7 . TRBV15 CATSRAVTYSYEQYF TGTGCCACCAGCAGAGCAGTGACATACTCCTACGAGCAGTACTTC
. TRBJ1-2 . TRBV6-1 CASSEALLGLYGYTF TGTGCCAGCAGTGAAGCGCTGCTGGGGTTGTACGGCTACACCTTC
. TRBJ2-7 few TRBV3-1 CASSQDYGRLKQYF TGTGCCAGCAGCCAAGATTATGGTCGCTTAAAGCAGTACTTC
. TRBJ2-5 many TRBV9 CASSLRQGWETQYF TGTGCCAGCAGCCTACGACAAGGTTGGGAGACCCAGTACTTC
. TRBJ1-4 . TRBV7-9 CASSRRRGTSTNEKLFF TGTGCCAGCAGCCGTCGCAGGGGAACCTCAACTAATGAAAAACTGTTTTTT
. TRBJ1-5 . TRBV6-5 CASSWGNSNQPQHF TGTGCCAGCAGTTGGGGCAACAGCAATCAGCCCCAGCATTTT
. TRBJ1-1 . TRBV11-2 CASSSRDTEAFF TGTGCCAGCAGCTCGCGGGACACTGAAGCTTTCTTT
. TRBJ2-7 . TRBV11-2 CASGPPGGSHEQYF TGTGCCAGCGGCCCCCCCGGAGGCTCCCACGAGCAGTACTTC
TRBD2 TRBJ2-5 . TRBV28 CAISPAGVRETQYF TGTGCCATCTCCCCAGCGGGAGTTCGAGAGACCCAGTACTTC
TRBD2 TRBJ2-7 . TRBV4-1 CASSQGNSMTSGRINSYEQYF TGCGCCAGCAGCCAAGGAAATAGTATGACTAGCGGGAGGATAAACTCCTACGAGCAGTACTTC
TRBD1 TRBJ2-5 many TRBV12-3/TRBV12-4 CASSPGGQAAQETQYF TGTGCCAGCAGTCCTGGGGGACAGGCAGCTCAAGAGACCCAGTACTTC
. TRBJ2-3 . TRBV27 CASSSIVSSTDTQYF TGTGCCAGCAGTTCAATCGTCTCTAGCACGGATACGCAGTATTTT
TRBD2 TRBJ2-5 . TRBV2 CAGRTGTSGGEQYF TGTGCCGGCAGGACCGGGACTAGCGGGGGGGAGCAGTACTTC
. TRBJ2-7 many TRBV11-2 CASSLIDAEVSYEQYF TGTGCCAGCAGCCTCATAGACGCGGAGGTCTCCTACGAGCAGTACTTC
TRBD2 TRBJ2-7 . TRBV20-1 CSAFTVLAPYEQYF TGCAGTGCTTTCACCGTACTAGCGCCGTACGAGCAGTACTTC
TRBD2 TRBJ2-5 few TRBV7-7 CASSSLASAGVETQYF TGTGCCAGCAGCTCCCTTGCTTCAGCGGGAGTAGAGACCCAGTACTTC
. TRBJ2-1 . TRBV6-4 CASAPEFGDNEQFF TGTGCCAGCGCTCCCGAGTTTGGGGACAATGAGCAGTTCTTC
TRBD2 TRBJ2-2 . TRBV28 CASSLPGLLAGGFGELFF TGTGCCAGCAGTTTGCCCGGACTACTAGCGGGAGGTTTCGGGGAGCTGTTTTTT
. TRBJ1-2 . TRBV6-5 CASSEHLDGYTF TGTGCCAGCAGCGAGCATTTGGATGGCTACACCTTC
TRBD2 TRBJ2-3 few TRBV25-1 CASSERLAGETDTQYF TGTGCCAGCAGTGAAAGGCTAGCGGGAGAGACAGATACGCAGTATTTT
. TRBJ2-5 once TRBV20-1 CSARLYNEQYF TGCAGCGCAAGACTCTACAATGAGCAGTACTTC
. TRBJ2-7 . TRBV12-3/TRBV12-4 CASLGGPVTLSSYEQYF TGTGCCTCCCTAGGGGGTCCCGTTACCCTTAGCTCCTACGAGCAGTACTTC
. TRBJ2-7 . TRBV5-1 CASSLASEYEQYF TGCGCCAGCAGCTTGGCGTCGGAATACGAGCAGTACTTC
TRBD1 TRBJ2-1 few TRBV4-3 CASSQGQARGSEQFF TGCGCCAGCAGCCAAGGGCAAGCCAGGGGGAGTGAGCAGTTCTTC
. TRBJ1-2 . TRBV14 CASSQKGGRANYGYTF TGTGCCAGCAGCCAAAAGGGGGGCAGGGCCAACTATGGCTACACCTTC
. TRBJ1-2 . TRBV6-1 CASSPMPGLYGYTF TGTGCCAGTTCACCGATGCCAGGTCTATATGGCTACACCTTC
TRBD2 TRBJ2-1 . TRBV20-1 CSARPGLAGGEQFF TGCAGTGCTAGACCGGGACTAGCGGGAGGCGAGCAGTTCTTC
. TRBJ2-7 many TRBV20-1 CSARQNSYEQYF TGCAGCGCCCGACAGAACTCCTACGAGCAGTACTTC
. TRBJ1-1 few TRBV4-2 CASSQTTGYTEAFF TGTGCCAGCAGCCAAACTACAGGCTACACTGAAGCTTTCTTT
TRBD2 TRBJ2-3 few TRBV6-5 CASSPGLAWNTQYF TGTGCCAGCAGTCCGGGACTAGCGTGGAATACGCAGTATTTT
TRBD1 TRBJ2-3 . TRBV15 CATSRAGQSGVRSDTQYF TGTGCCACCAGCAGAGCGGGACAGAGTGGGGTTCGGTCAGATACGCAGTATTTT
TRBD1 TRBJ1-1 . TRBV7-3 CASSNKPGQGATREAFF TGTGCCAGCAGCAATAAGCCGGGACAGGGGGCCACTCGTGAAGCTTTCTTT
. TRBJ1-1 . TRBV12-3/TRBV12-4 CASSRNLGPNTEAFF TGTGCCAGCAGTCGGAACCTCGGACCGAACACTGAAGCTTTCTTT
. TRBJ1-5 . TRBV6-6 CASVSRSNQPQHF TGTGCCAGCGTTAGCAGATCCAATCAGCCCCAGCATTTT
TRBD2 TRBJ2-7 few TRBV28 CAGSLWISGRDTYEQYF TGTGCCGGCAGTTTATGGATTAGCGGGAGGGATACCTACGAGCAGTACTTC